What follows is one T cell receptor (beta chain) and its context. Antigen unknown. This record belongs to a study of cytomegalovirus exposure and HLA in healthy donors. Study-level points and caveats: In a later analysis, donors in an Asian-associated ancestry cluster reportedly had fewer N-insertions in productive TCRs than the cohort mean. A later analysis found common viral pathogens apparently linked to several of the most significant clusters. After further analysis at a later stage, some 15,000 TCR beta sequences were associated with HLA alleles at 0.05 false discovery rate.

PCR amplification relied on 60 Vbeta primers (plus 13 Jbeta primers). Sequencing used immunoSEQ multiplex PCR; TCRdb keeps in-frame clones, though not all of them. The data show some 200,000 clones, around 89% seen once. The sequenced sample consisted of PBMCs. This TCR was recovered from a woman under 30 in good health and CMV-seronegative.

CDR3 residues: CASSSTPEAFF. In DNA, the CDR3 is TGTGCCAGCAGTTCGACACCTGAAGCTTTCTTT. The rearrangement links TRBV6-6 to TRBJ1-1; D not resolved. Germline CDR1 MNHNY, CDR2 SVGAGI (reference sequence). V was trimmed by 4 bases and J by 6 bases, leaving 6 bases between them. CDR3 length equals 11 residues.